This T cell receptor beta chain derives from a study of identical twins. Each CDR3 protein gets one entry after TCRdb re-called the 5' RACE reads with MiXCR. The repertoire holds around 230,000 distinct CDR3 sequences, with 6.5% as singletons. Trimming cost V 6 bases and J 1 base, with 10 bases left between them. CDR1 is MNHNS, CDR2 SASEGT, per germline. This CDR3 is built from 14 residues. The same sample was also used in a study of T cells expressing NK-cell markers. From that study: Just one sequenced donor of eight was HCMV-seronegative, while seven were seropositive.

V gene TRBV6-1 combines with J gene TRBJ1-5, with D possibly matching TRBD1 (5 bases). This receptor was identified in a woman aged 18 to 35 in good health. Sequenced sample: CD8+ T cells sorted from blood. This chain's CDR3 is CASSQGWSNQPQHF. As DNA, the CDR3 is TGTGCCAGCAGCCAGGGTTGGAGCAATCAGCCCCAGCATTTT.